A single sample is the source of the 27 T cell receptor beta chains below, sequenced in a study of blood T cell repertoires in COVID-19. Using immunoSEQ multiplex PCR, the repertoire was profiled, and TCRdb retains in-frame clones only, with some absent. The table lists fewer than 200,000 clones, more than 75% of them singletons. The sample consisted of peripheral blood. The receptor source for this set is a man in his forties with active or convalescent COVID-19.

The rearrangement uses TRBV9 and TRBJ1-1; the match to TRBD1 covers 8 bases. Germline CDR1 and CDR2: SGDLS and YYNGEE. The CDR3 extends over 14 amino acids. The ends lost 3 bases at V and 3 bases at J; junction bases unmatched: 4. CDR3 in amino acids: CASSADRGYTEAFF. The CDR3 nucleotides read TGTGCCAGCAGCGCCGACAGGGGATACACTGAAGCTTTCTTT.

The chain recombines TRBV20-1 with TRBJ2-7; D remains ambiguous. The CDR3 runs 11 residues. Germline CDR1 reads DFQATT; CDR2 reads SNEGSKA (reference sequence). V dropped 5 bases and J dropped 4 bases, with 9 bases sitting between them. Written as DNA, the CDR3 is TGCAGTGCTCCCAACGGGTACGAGCAGTACTTC. Translated, it gives CSAPNGYEQYF.

This clone was seen a few times. The sample carries other DNA sequences with the same CDR3. This chain uses TRBV5-1 with TRBJ2-7; D remains ambiguous. V gave up 1 base and J gave up 3 bases, with 5 bases separating them. Germline V gene lookup returns CDR1 SGHRS and CDR2 YFSETQ. This CDR3 has 12 residues. CDR3 nucleotides: TGCGCCAGCAGCTTGACAGACTACGAGCAGTACTTC. Protein sequence: CASSLTDYEQYF.

This sequence joins TRBV5-4 and TRBJ1-2, with D possibly TRBD1 on 6 matching bases. The germline gives CDR1 SGHNT, CDR2 YYREEE (reference sequence). The CDR3 is 14 residues long. V was pared by 6 bases and J by 0 bases, with 12 bases between. The CDR3 DNA is TGTGCCAGCAACATACAGGGTTCTAACTATGGCTACACCTTC. This codes for CASNIQGSNYGYTF.

This clone was seen once. The same CDR3 is also encoded by other DNA sequences in this sample. This chain links TRBV19 with TRBJ2-7; D is undetermined. This CDR3 is 13 amino acids long. V gave up 3 bases and J gave up 0 bases, with 6 bases separating them. Germline lookup yields CDR1 LNHDA and CDR2 SQIVND (reference sequence). CDR3 region: CASSMESSYEQYF. In nucleotides, the CDR3 is TGTGCCAGTAGTATGGAGAGCTCCTACGAGCAGTACTTC.

The chain is built from TRBV3-1 (or the pseudogene TRBV3-2) and TRBJ2-1, with a weak D call TRBD1 (5 bases). The CDR3 is 17 residues long. Trimming removed 1 base at V and 8 bases at J, with 21 bases between. Per germline, CDR1 LGHDT and CDR2 YNNKEL (reference sequence). Written as DNA, the CDR3 is TGTGCCAGCAGCCAAGGTACTGGGGCCCCCTACGGGCATGAGCAGTTCTTC. Its protein is CASSQGTGAPYGHEQFF.

The V gene is TRBV28, the J gene TRBJ1-3; TRBD1 is a possible D gene (5 bases). The V and J ends lost 2 bases and 3 bases respectively, with 8 bases between them. The CDR3 spans 14 residues. Looked up from germline, CDR1 is MDHEN and CDR2 is SYDVKM. CDR3 loop: CASSLRGSGNTIYF. The DNA for the CDR3 is TGTGCCAGCAGTTTAAGGGGCAGTGGAAACACCATATATTTT.

V gene TRBV7-3 combines with J gene TRBJ2-3, with 11 positions matching TRBD2. The ends lost 5 bases at V and 6 bases at J; junction bases unmatched: 10. Germline-derived CDR1 and CDR2 are SGHTA and FQGTGA. The CDR3 runs 16 residues. The CDR3 bases are TGTGCCAGCAGCCCGATAGCGGGGGGGCCGCTGGATACGCAGTATTTT. Its protein is CASSPIAGGPLDTQYF.

The J gene is TRBJ2-5, the V gene TRBV2, with a tentative D call TRBD1 (6 bases). The CDR3 is 13 amino acids. V was clipped by 4 bases and J by 1 base, with 7 bases between them. Looked up from germline, CDR1 is SNHLY and CDR2 is FYNNEI. In nucleotides, the CDR3 is TGTGCCAGCAGTGGGACAGCCCAAGAGACCCAGTACTTC. Translated, it gives CASSGTAQETQYF.

The V call is TRBV27, the J call TRBJ2-1, with a tentative D call TRBD2 (5 bases). The CDR3 sequence is 15 residues long. Germline CDR1 and CDR2: MNHEY and SMNVEV (reference sequence). V dropped 6 bases and J dropped 4 bases, with 16 bases sitting between them. CDR3 in DNA: TGTGCCAGCAGGCAATCAGGAGGATTATACAATGAGCAGTTCTTC. Translation gives CASRQSGGLYNEQFF.

DNA of the CDR3: TGTGCCAGTGGCGGAAGACAGGGTCAACATAATTCACCCCTCCACTTT. This translates into CASGGRQGQHNSPLHF. The chain carries TRBV19 and TRBJ1-6, with TRBD1 matching over 7 bases. This CDR3 comprises 16 residues. Germline V CDR1 and CDR2: LNHDA, SQIVND (reference sequence). V lost 8 bases, J lost 5 bases, and 12 bases stayed unmatched. Full variable domain (outside the CDR3, taken from reference TRBV19 and TRBJ1-6): DGGITQSPKYLFRKEGQNVTLSCEQNLNHDAMYWYRQDPGQGLRLIYYSQIVNDFQKGDIAEGYSVSREKKESFPLTVTSAQKNPTAFYLCASGGRQGQHNSPLHFGNGTRLTVT.

As for this clone: Other nucleotide sequences in the sample specify the same CDR3. This chain uses TRBV7-9 with TRBJ1-2; 8 bases match TRBD1. Germline-derived CDR1 and CDR2 are SEHNR and FQNEAQ (reference sequence). Trimming cost V 5 bases and J 5 bases; bases outside gene matches: 4. This CDR3 is 13 amino acids long. CDR3 bases: TGTGCCAGCAGCCTCGGACAGGGTTATGGCTACACCTTC. As protein: CASSLGQGYGYTF.

V gene TRBV9 combines with J gene TRBJ1-1; D not resolved. V gave up 2 bases and J gave up 1 base, with 9 bases separating them. Germline lookup yields CDR1 SGDLS and CDR2 YYNGEE. This CDR3 has 14 amino acids. CDR3 bases: TGTGCCAGCAGCGTCGTGGCATCGAACACTGAAGCTTTCTTT. Its protein is CASSVVASNTEAFF.

The chain uses TRBV2 and TRBJ1-1, with D perhaps matching TRBD1 (5 bases). CDR3 length equals 10 residues. V was pared by 6 bases and J by 8 bases, with 7 bases between. The germline gives CDR1 SNHLY, CDR2 FYNNEI. The CDR3 loop reads CASSSGEAFF. Here the CDR3 DNA reads TGTGCCAGCAGCTCAGGGGAAGCTTTCTTT.

This chain uses TRBV5-8 with TRBJ2-2, with D possibly TRBD1 on 5 matching bases. V gave up 3 bases and J gave up 4 bases, with 13 bases separating them. There are 15 residues in the CDR3. CDR1 and CDR2 (germline): SGHTS, YDEGEE. The CDR3 spells CASSSGPSSTGELFF. The DNA of the CDR3 is TGTGCCAGCAGCTCAGGGCCCTCCAGCACCGGGGAGCTGTTTTTT.

The V call is TRBV10-3, the J call TRBJ2-7; D possibly corresponds to TRBD2 (5 bases). There are 16 residues in the CDR3. The ends were cut back, 7 bases at V and 1 base at J, with 20 bases in the middle. Germline loops: CDR1 ENHRY, CDR2 SYGVKD. The CDR3 DNA sequence: TGTGCCATCAAACCCCGGGCGGGCGATGCTTCCTACGAGCAGTACTTC. It yields the protein CAIKPRAGDASYEQYF.

This clone has a handful of counts. J is TRBJ2-1 and V is TRBV24-1; TRBD2 might be the D (6 bases). The V end was cut by 5 bases, the J end by 3 bases, with 16 bases between. Germline V lookup: CDR1 KGHDR, CDR2 SFDVKD. This CDR3 has 16 amino acids. The CDR3 DNA reads as TGTGCCACCAGTGTGGCTCGGGAGTCAGGCTACAATGAGCAGTTCTTC. This encodes CATSVARESGYNEQFF.

The chain employs TRBV4-3 and TRBJ1-1; D is unclear. The germline gives CDR1 LGHNA, CDR2 YSLEER. This CDR3 is 15 amino acids long. V dropped 2 bases and J dropped 6 bases, with 16 bases sitting between them. This CDR3 reads CASSQQLQARAEAFF. The CDR3 nucleotides are TGCGCCAGCAGCCAACAGTTGCAGGCGAGGGCTGAAGCTTTCTTT.

V is TRBV2 and J is TRBJ2-7; 12 positions agree with TRBD2. The CDR3 runs 17 residues. Trimming at V came to 3 bases and at J to 0 bases, leaving 6 bases not matched to a gene. Looked up from germline, CDR1 is SNHLY and CDR2 is FYNNEI. The CDR3 DNA follows: TGTGCCAGCAGTGACCCGACTAGCGGGGGCACCTCCTACGAGCAGTACTTC. As protein: CASSDPTSGGTSYEQYF.

V is TRBV6-6 and J is TRBJ2-5; TRBD1 is a possible D gene (6 bases). Germline lookup yields CDR1 MNHNY and CDR2 SVGAGI (reference sequence). The CDR3 is 14 residues long. Trimming left V 2 bases short and J 4 bases short, with 11 bases between. This CDR3 reads CASSYDRRGETQYF. The CDR3 nucleotides are TGTGCCAGCAGTTACGACAGGCGTGGAGAGACCCAGTACTTC.

In this sample, this clone turned up a few times. V usage is TRBV5-1 and J usage is TRBJ1-2, with D possibly being TRBD1 (6 bases). The germline CDR1 and CDR2 sequences are SGHRS and YFSETQ. The V and J ends lost 2 bases and 2 bases respectively, with 13 bases between them. The CDR3 is 15 amino acids. CDR3 protein: CASSFGQPRNYGYTF. The CDR3 DNA reads as TGCGCCAGCAGCTTCGGACAGCCCAGGAACTATGGCTACACCTTC.

The rearrangement joins TRBV10-2 to TRBJ1-1, with TRBD1 identical over 7 bases. Losses at the gene ends were 3 bases for V and 1 base for J; bases not matched to a gene: 11. The germline V gene has CDR1 WSHSY and CDR2 SAAADI. This CDR3 comprises 17 residues. Written as DNA, the CDR3 is TGCGCCAGCAGTGACGCCCCTACGGGACAGTGGAACACTGAAGCTTTCTTT. Translating it yields CASSDAPTGQWNTEAFF.

This clone is a singleton in its sample. This chain connects TRBV27 to TRBJ1-1; D might be TRBD1 (5 bases). V lost 3 bases and J 0 bases, leaving 17 bases between the germline ends. CDR1 and CDR2 (germline): MNHEY, SMNVEV (reference sequence). The CDR3 contains 17 residues. The CDR3 DNA is TGTGCCAGCAGTTTGGCTCGGCGGGGACTTCTGAACACTGAAGCTTTCTTT. Translation: CASSLARRGLLNTEAFF.

This clone was recorded only once. The chain carries TRBV27 and TRBJ2-1, with a weak D call TRBD1 (6 bases). The germline CDR1 and CDR2 sequences are MNHEY and SMNVEV (reference sequence). The V end lost 5 bases, the J end lost 14 bases, and 25 bases lay between the germline ends. The CDR3 has 15 residues. The CDR3 DNA sequence: TGTGCCAGCAGTCAGCTATGGACAGAACCCGTTCTGGAGTTCTTC. Translation gives CASSQLWTEPVLEFF.

This chain connects TRBV7-2 to TRBJ2-7; a weak D match, TRBD1 (6 bases). Trimming took off 1 base at V and 2 bases at J, with 12 bases between the two ends. Looked up from germline, CDR1 is SGHTA and CDR2 is FQGNSA. This CDR3 region has 15 residues. CDR3 loop: CASSLGGQKPYEQYF. The CDR3 DNA reads as TGTGCCAGCAGCTTAGGAGGACAGAAGCCCTACGAGCAGTACTTC.

J is TRBJ2-2 and V is TRBV4-1; possibly TRBD2 for D (6 bases). Per the germline V gene, CDR1 is MGHRA and CDR2 is YSYEKL. This CDR3 comprises 16 residues. Trimming removed 4 bases from V and 3 bases from J, with 15 bases in between. This CDR3 is CASSRSEGWDTGELFF. CDR3 in DNA: TGCGCCAGCAGCCGCTCGGAGGGCTGGGACACCGGGGAGCTGTTTTTT.

This clone was seen a few times. The V gene is TRBV30, the J gene TRBJ1-1; 8 nucleotides align to TRBD1. This CDR3 comprises 14 residues. Germline V lookup: CDR1 GTSNPN, CDR2 SVGIG (reference sequence). V shed 0 bases, J shed 6 bases, and the junction held 6 bases outside the gene matches. The CDR3 spells CAWSVARGLAEAFF. The CDR3, as DNA: TGTGCCTGGAGTGTAGCCAGGGGGCTGGCTGAAGCTTTCTTT. The full variable domain, its missing parts supplied by reference TRBV30 and TRBJ1-1, is SQTIHQWPATLVQPVGSPLSLECTVEGTSNPNLYWYRQAAGRGLQLLFYSVGIGQISSEVPQNLSASRPQDRQFILSSKKLLLSDSGFYLCAWSVARGLAEAFFGQGTRLTVV.